A single sample is the source of the 29 T cell receptor beta chains below, sequenced in a study of T cell changes during pregnancy in multiple sclerosis. Clones were sequenced by immunoSEQ multiplex PCR, and TCRdb holds only the in-frame ones, with some missing. The table has 100,000 or so clones, 90% to 95% seen once. Here the sequenced sample was peripheral blood, taken after pregnancy. The receptors stem from a female donor with multiple sclerosis, enrolled in a pregnancy study.

The chain has TRBV11-2 and TRBJ2-2; 8 bases match TRBD1. Trimming removed 2 bases from V and 4 bases from J; junction bases left unmatched: 6. This CDR3 has 16 amino acids. Germline assignment: CDR1 SGHAT and CDR2 FQNNGV. CDR3 nucleotides: TGTGCCAGCAGCTTAAGGCAGGGGGCGGGCACCGGGGAGCTGTTTTTT. It yields the protein CASSLRQGAGTGELFF.

The rearrangement links TRBV4-3 to TRBJ1-2, with 9 bases identical to TRBD1. The CDR3 consists of 15 residues. Losses at the gene ends were 1 base for V and 5 bases for J; bases not matched to a gene: 5. CDR1 and CDR2 (germline): LGHNA, YSLEER. CDR3 in amino acids: CASSQGTGEEYGYTF. CDR3 nucleotide sequence: TGCGCCAGCAGCCAAGGGACAGGGGAGGAGTATGGCTACACCTTC.

CDR3 amino acids: CASSLGDSSNQPQHF. The CDR3 region has the DNA TGTGCCAGCAGCTTGGGTGACAGTAGCAATCAGCCCCAGCATTTT. J is TRBJ1-5 and V is TRBV7-9; possible D gene TRBD1, 5 bases. Looked up from germline, CDR1 is SEHNR and CDR2 is FQNEAQ (reference sequence). The length of the CDR3 is 15 residues. The ends were cut back, 3 bases at V and 0 bases at J, with 9 bases in the middle. Complete variable domain (other parts from reference TRBV7-9 and TRBJ1-5): DTGVSQNPRHKITKRGQNVTFRCDPISEHNRLYWYRQTLGQGPEFLTYFQNEAQLEKSRLLSDRFSAERPKGSFSTLEIQRTEQGDSAMYLCASSLGDSSNQPQHFGDGTRLSIL.

The rearrangement links TRBV7-9 to TRBJ2-3; D is uncertain. In germline, CDR1 is SEHNR, CDR2 FQNEAQ (reference sequence). This CDR3 has 15 amino acids. Between the trimmed V and J ends, which lost 1 base and 2 bases, there was a span of 10 bases. CDR3 in amino acids: CASSLVLDITDTQYF. The CDR3 bases are TGTGCCAGCAGCTTAGTTCTCGACATCACAGATACGCAGTATTTT.

The rearrangement uses TRBV14 and TRBJ2-2; tentative D call: TRBD2 (6 bases). CDR1 is SGHDN, CDR2 FVKESK, per germline. The CDR3 is 15 residues long. V lost 5 bases, J lost 1 base, and 11 bases lay in between. The CDR3 loop is CASSTLARNTGELFF. In DNA, the CDR3 is TGTGCCAGCAGCACCCTAGCGAGGAACACCGGGGAGCTGTTTTTT.

V and J are TRBV19 and TRBJ2-7; TRBD2 matches at 7 bases. The ends lost 3 bases at V and 0 bases at J; junction bases unmatched: 8. CDR1 LNHDA and CDR2 SQIVND come from the germline V gene (reference sequence). CDR3 size: 16 residues. This CDR3 reads CASSMAARGSSYEQYF. The CDR3 bases are TGTGCCAGTAGTATGGCGGCGCGGGGGAGCTCCTACGAGCAGTACTTC.

The chain couples TRBV19 to TRBJ2-7; 7 bases map to TRBD2. The CDR3 is made up of 15 amino acids. CDR1 is LNHDA and CDR2 is SQIVND in the germline V gene (reference sequence). The V segment lost 1 base and the J segment 5 bases; nucleotides outside the gene matches: 8. The DNA for the CDR3 is TGTGCCAGTAGTATAGCCCCAACTAGCGTCCACGAGCAGTACTTC. Its translation is CASSIAPTSVHEQYF.

The rearrangement links TRBV14 to TRBJ1-4; TRBD1 agrees at 7 bases. The CDR3 sequence is 14 residues long. The junction had 2 bases not matched to a gene; V was cut back by 3 bases and J by 4 bases. Germline loops: CDR1 SGHDN, CDR2 FVKESK. CDR3 bases: TGTGCCAGCAGCCAGGGACAGCTTAATGAAAAACTGTTTTTT. Residues: CASSQGQLNEKLFF. The variable domain in full, with the rest retrieved from reference TRBV14 and TRBJ1-4, is EAGVTQFPSHSVIEKGQTVTLRCDPISGHDNLYWYRRVMGKEIKFLLHFVKESKQDESGMPNNRFLAERTGGTYSTLKVQPAELEDSGVYFCASSQGQLNEKLFFGSGTQLSVL.

The chain joins TRBV29-1 to TRBJ2-7; TRBD1 aligns across 7 bases. The CDR3 consists of 14 residues. With 4 bases clipped from V and 2 bases from J, the junction kept 8 bases outside the gene matches. The germline V gene has CDR1 SQVTM and CDR2 ANQGSEA. The CDR3 spells CSVAPGQTPYEQYF. As DNA, the CDR3 is TGCAGCGTTGCCCCGGGACAGACCCCCTACGAGCAGTACTTC.

The chain recombines TRBV18 with TRBJ2-2, with D maybe TRBD2 (6 bases). The CDR3 totals 14 residues. CDR1 and CDR2 (germline): KGHSH, LQKENI. V lost 9 bases, J lost 2 bases, and 13 bases lay in between. The CDR3 sequence is CASRLATNTGELFF. The CDR3 DNA follows: TGTGCCAGTCGCCTAGCGACCAACACCGGGGAGCTGTTTTTT. Based on the CDR3 plus reference TRBV18 and TRBJ2-2, the full variable domain is NAGVMQNPRHLVRRRGQEARLRCSPMKGHSHVYWYRQLPEEGLKFMVYLQKENIIDESGMPKERFSAEFPKEGPSILRIQQVVRGDSAAYFCASRLATNTGELFFGEGSRLTVL.

This chain links TRBV27 with TRBJ1-2; 7 bases fit TRBD1. The CDR3 contains 15 residues. The V segment lost 2 bases and the J segment 8 bases; nucleotides outside the gene matches: 11. The germline V gene encodes CDR1 MNHEY and CDR2 SMNVEV (reference sequence). DNA for the CDR3: TGTGCCAGCAGTTTACAGGGGGAAAGGATTTTGGGCTACACCTTC. As protein: CASSLQGERILGYTF.

This rearrangement joins TRBV7-8 to TRBJ2-7; the match to TRBD2 covers 8 bases. Germline CDR1 SGHVS, CDR2 FQNEAQ. There are 16 residues in the CDR3. V was clipped by 2 bases and J by 7 bases; unmatched bases: 13. The CDR3 here is CASSLPGGGGEYEQYF. The CDR3 region has the DNA TGTGCCAGCAGCTTACCCGGGGGGGGTGGGGAATATGAGCAGTACTTC. Full variable domain (outside the CDR3, taken from reference TRBV7-8 and TRBJ2-7): GAGVSQSPRYKVAKRGQDVALRCDPISGHVSLFWYQQALGQGPEFLTYFQNEAQLDKSGLPSDRFFAERPEGSVSTLKIQRTQQEDSAVYLCASSLPGGGGEYEQYFGPGTRLTVT.

The V call is TRBV7-6, the J call TRBJ2-5, with TRBD1 as a possible D gene (5 bases). The CDR3 has 14 residues. V was clipped by 7 bases and J by 1 base, with 13 bases between them. Germline loops: CDR1 SGHVS, CDR2 FNYEAQ. CDR3 region: CASTVQGLQETQYF. The DNA of the CDR3 is TGTGCCAGCACTGTCCAGGGCCTCCAAGAGACCCAGTACTTC.

The chain has TRBV4-1 and TRBJ2-1; 9 nucleotides agree with TRBD2. The trim removed 4 bases at V and 9 bases at J, leaving 19 bases unmatched. This CDR3 spans 18 amino acids. CDR1 and CDR2 (germline): MGHRA, YSYEKL. CDR3 coding DNA: TGCGCCAGCAGCCTTGAACCCCCGGGACTAGCTTTTCTCGCTGAGCAGTTCTTC. It is translated as CASSLEPPGLAFLAEQFF.

This clone has only a few counts. J is TRBJ1-1 and V is TRBV18; 7 nucleotides agree with TRBD1. Germline V CDR1 and CDR2: KGHSH, LQKENI. The ends lost 5 bases at V and 1 base at J; junction bases unmatched: 4. The CDR3 contains 14 residues. The CDR3 is CASSTGQRNTEAFF. The CDR3 DNA reads TGTGCCAGCTCAACGGGACAGCGGAACACTGAAGCTTTCTTT.

This clone showed up just once. J is TRBJ2-1 and V is TRBV7-6, with 9 bases matching TRBD1. The CDR3 spans 15 residues. Germline CDR1 SGHVS, CDR2 FNYEAQ. V was pared by 1 base and J by 7 bases, with 5 bases of the junction left unmatched. CDR3 nucleotides: TGTGCCAGCAGCTTAGTTACAGGACAGGGGAATGAGCAGTTCTTC. Translating it yields CASSLVTGQGNEQFF. Looking up the rest from reference TRBV7-6 and TRBJ2-1 gives the full variable domain: GAGVSQSPRYKVTKRGQDVALRCDPISGHVSLYWYRQALGQGPEFLTYFNYEAQQDKSGLPNDRFSAERPEGSISTLTIQRTEQRDSAMYRCASSLVTGQGNEQFFGPGTRLTVL.

DNA of the CDR3: TGTGCCAGCAGTTTAAGCGCCGACTACGAGCAGTACTTC. Protein product: CASSLSADYEQYF. The chain links TRBV27 to TRBJ2-7; D is ambiguous. There are 13 residues in the CDR3. The V and J ends lost 2 bases and 3 bases respectively, with 8 bases between them. The germline CDR1 and CDR2 sequences are MNHEY and SMNVEV (reference sequence).

The chain is built from TRBV4-1 and TRBJ2-7; weak D call: TRBD1 (5 bases). Deletions cut 1 base from V and 4 bases from J, with 11 bases between. The CDR3 totals 14 residues. Germline CDR1 is MGHRA and CDR2 is YSYEKL. CDR3 coding DNA: TGCGCCAGCAGCCAAGGGGCAGGGTTGTACGAGCAGTACTTC. Translating gives CASSQGAGLYEQYF.

The chain links TRBV6-1 to TRBJ1-1, with D possibly TRBD1 on 5 matching bases. Germline V lookup: CDR1 MNHNS, CDR2 SASEGT. The V end was cut by 3 bases, the J end by 3 bases, with 8 bases between. The length of the CDR3 is 13 residues. The chain's CDR3 is CASSDGRDTEAFF. The CDR3 DNA sequence: TGTGCCAGCAGTGATGGCAGGGACACTGAAGCTTTCTTT.

The table lists this clone with a count of one. The J gene is TRBJ2-7, the V gene TRBV7-6; D is ambiguous. The CDR3 contains 14 residues. Looked up from germline, CDR1 is SGHVS and CDR2 is FNYEAQ. The V end lost 0 bases, the J end lost 0 bases, and 6 bases lay between the germline ends. As DNA, the CDR3 is TGTGCCAGCAGCTTAGCTAGCAACTCCTACGAGCAGTACTTC. This sequence encodes CASSLASNSYEQYF.

This chain connects TRBV18 to TRBJ2-5; weak D call: TRBD1 (5 bases). Germline V gene data show CDR1 as KGHSH and CDR2 as LQKENI. Deletions cut 6 bases from V and 5 bases from J, with 19 bases between. There are 15 residues in the CDR3. The DNA of the CDR3 is TGTGCCAGCTCGCTGGGATTACAGGTGACGGAGACCCAGTACTTC. Protein product: CASSLGLQVTETQYF.

V usage is TRBV27 and J usage is TRBJ2-7; tentatively, D is TRBD1 (6 bases). V lost 1 base, J lost 9 bases, and 22 bases lay in between. The CDR3 loop spans 16 amino acids. Germline-derived CDR1 and CDR2 are MNHEY and SMNVEV (reference sequence). The CDR3 sequence: CASSLYQDSHPSLQYF. The CDR3 nucleotides are TGTGCCAGCAGTTTATATCAGGACAGTCACCCCTCTCTGCAGTACTTC.

The chain combines TRBV6-5 with TRBJ1-1, with D perhaps matching TRBD1 (6 bases). Germline CDR1 MNHEY, CDR2 SVGAGI. This CDR3 contains 16 residues. The V and J ends lost 8 bases and 2 bases respectively, with 21 bases between them. The CDR3 sequence: CASCCDLGQHNTEAFF. The CDR3 bases are TGTGCCAGCTGTTGCGATCTTGGACAGCACAACACTGAAGCTTTCTTT.

This sequence joins TRBV7-8 and TRBJ2-1; 7 bases are a match to TRBD2. CDR3 length: 14 amino acids. J was trimmed by 12 bases and V by 2 bases; bases with no gene match: 10. Germline V gene sequence: CDR1 SGHVS, CDR2 FQNEAQ. The CDR3 region is CASSLFGGSSGQFF. The CDR3 bases are TGTGCCAGCAGCTTATTCGGCGGGAGCTCGGGGCAGTTCTTC.

The chain links TRBV5-1 to TRBJ1-2; 9 bases are shared with TRBD1. The V gene end was trimmed by 0 bases and the J gene end by 14 bases; junction bases not matched to a gene: 5. The CDR3 consists of 12 residues. CDR1 and CDR2 (germline): SGHRS, YFSETQ. The CDR3 DNA reads TGCGCCAGCAGCTTGGCGGGACAGGGTGCAACCTTC. Protein product: CASSLAGQGATF.

The V call is TRBV11-3, the J call TRBJ2-5; 11 bases line up with TRBD1. This CDR3 is 15 amino acids long. Unmatched junction bases numbered 4, after V lost 0 bases and J lost 7 bases. Germline V gene sequence: CDR1 SGHNT, CDR2 YENEEA. The CDR3 protein is CASSLDPGQGATQYF. CDR3 bases: TGTGCCAGCAGCTTAGATCCCGGACAGGGGGCGACCCAGTACTTC. Filled out from reference TRBV11-3 and TRBJ2-5, the complete variable domain reads EAGVVQSPRYKIIEKKQPVAFWCNPISGHNTLYWYLQNLGQGPELLIRYENEEAVDDSQLPKDRFSAERLKGVDSTLKIQPAELGDSAVYLCASSLDPGQGATQYFGPGTRLLVL.

V is TRBV5-1 and J is TRBJ1-1; 8 bases agree with TRBD1. V shed 0 bases and J 4 bases; nucleotides not matched to a gene: 2. CDR3 length: 14 amino acids. Germline V gives CDR1 SGHRS, CDR2 YFSETQ. For the CDR3, the DNA is TGCGCCAGCAGCTTGGGGACAGGGCCCACTGAAGCTTTCTTT. Protein: CASSLGTGPTEAFF.

The rearrangement joins TRBV7-9 to TRBJ1-1, with D tentatively TRBD1 (6 bases). Trimming took 7 bases from V and 4 from J, leaving 13 bases between them. CDR1 SEHNR and CDR2 FQNEAQ come from the germline V gene (reference sequence). This CDR3 contains 13 residues. The CDR3 loop is CASTVIGGTEAFF. In DNA form, the CDR3 reads TGTGCCAGCACTGTAATAGGGGGCACTGAAGCTTTCTTT.

This chain links TRBV6-5 with TRBJ2-3; D gene uncertain. This CDR3 is 13 amino acids long. Germline V gene lookup returns CDR1 MNHEY and CDR2 SVGAGI. With 6 bases removed from V and 2 bases from J, the gap between germline ends came to 9 bases. CDR3 sequence: CASSNLITDTQYF. In DNA, the CDR3 is TGTGCCAGCAGCAACCTAATCACAGATACGCAGTATTTT.